A selection of T cell receptor beta chains follows, all from one sample in a study of CD8+CD57+ T cells in acquired aplastic anemia. TCRdb reanalysed the reads using MiXCR and keeps one entry per CDR3 protein. Seen here are 200,000 to 250,000 distinct CDR3 sequences, less than 75% observed once, and the top ten hold around 60%. Sequences were obtained from sorted CD4+, CD8+, or CD8+CD57+ T cells (not recorded which) from PBMCs. Source of these receptors: a human donor with aplastic anemia. The CDR3 runs from the conserved cysteine through the conserved F or W. D genes are given only for firm matches. Rows give clone size only sometimes, using once, few, many, or a class for an expanded clone.

d_call j_call v_call clone_size cdr3_aa cdr3_nt
NA TRBJ2-1 TRBV19 NA CASSRDSYNEQFF TGTGCCAGTAGTAGAGACTCCTACAATGAGCAGTTCTTC
TRBD2 TRBJ2-1 TRBV10-3 NA CAISESGGQYNEQFF TGTGCCATCAGTGAGAGCGGGGGCCAATACAATGAGCAGTTCTTC
NA TRBJ2-2 TRBV24-1 NA CATSPQWNTGELFF TGTGCCACCAGTCCCCAGTGGAACACCGGGGAGCTGTTTTTT
NA TRBJ2-7 TRBV5-1 NA CASSLATASYEQYF TGCGCCAGCAGCTTGGCCACAGCCTCCTACGAGCAGTACTTC
NA TRBJ2-3 TRBV9 NA CASSVGPSTDTQYF TGTGCCAGCAGCGTAGGTCCTAGCACAGATACGCAGTATTTT
TRBD2 TRBJ2-3 TRBV10-3 NA CAISGAGAGGPRTDTQYF TGTGCCATCAGTGGGGCGGGCGCGGGAGGGCCTCGCACAGATACGCAGTATTTT
NA TRBJ1-2 TRBV19 NA CASSPQGSANYGYTF TGTGCCAGTAGTCCCCAGGGTTCCGCTAACTATGGCTACACCTTC
TRBD1 TRBJ2-3 TRBV24-1 NA CATSLTGVADTQYF TGTGCCACCAGCCTAACAGGGGTTGCAGATACGCAGTATTTT
NA TRBJ2-4 TRBV2 NA CASSPDRSLAKNIQYF TGTGCCAGCAGTCCCGACAGGTCGCTAGCCAAAAACATTCAGTACTTC
NA TRBJ2-1 TRBV15 NA CATRGRSYNEQFF TGTGCCACCAGGGGCAGGTCCTACAATGAGCAGTTCTTC
NA TRBJ2-1 TRBV9 NA CASSVSGVSSYNEQLF TGTGCCAGCAGCGTATCAGGGGTGAGCTCCTACAATGAGCAGCTCTTC
NA TRBJ1-1 TRBV5-1 NA CASSGNAGATEAFF TGCGCCAGCAGCGGAAACGCGGGAGCCACTGAAGCTTTCTTT
NA TRBJ2-7 TRBV15 NA CATSRDIEAAEQYF TGTGCCACCAGCAGAGATATTGAGGCGGCTGAGCAGTACTTC
NA TRBJ2-1 TRBV15 few CATSSFGQGNEQFF TGTGCCACCAGCAGCTTTGGTCAGGGGAATGAGCAGTTCTTC
TRBD1 TRBJ1-2 TRBV9 NA CASSEFRDRGYGYTF TGTGCCAGCAGCGAATTCCGGGACAGGGGTTATGGCTACACCTTC
NA TRBJ1-5 TRBV7-9 many CASSLVGGDVQPQHF TGTGCCAGCAGCTTAGTGGGGGGGGATGTTCAGCCCCAGCATTTT
NA TRBJ1-2 TRBV6-6 many CASSPSGAGYGYTF TGTGCCAGCAGTCCAAGCGGGGCTGGCTATGGCTACACCTTC
NA TRBJ2-1 TRBV10-3 NA CAISESLAVTYNEQFF TGTGCCATCAGTGAGTCATTAGCGGTCACCTACAATGAGCAGTTCTTC
NA TRBJ2-3 TRBV7-6 NA CASSPSPSTDTQYF TGTGCCAGCAGCCCTAGCCCTAGCACAGATACGCAGTATTTT
TRBD1 TRBJ1-6 TRBV19 once CASSIDWDREISPLHF TGTGCCAGTAGTATAGACTGGGACAGGGAAATTTCACCCCTCCACTTT
NA TRBJ2-7 TRBV5-8 many CASSLRPRDQSYEQYF TGTGCCAGCAGCTTGCGTCCACGGGACCAGTCCTACGAGCAGTACTTC
NA TRBJ2-2 TRBV11-2 many CASSSTWEVGELFF TGTGCCAGCAGCTCCACGTGGGAGGTGGGGGAGCTGTTTTTT
NA TRBJ1-6 TRBV6-6 NA CASSSSGVHF TGTGCCAGCAGCTCATCAGGGGTCCACTTT
TRBD2 TRBJ2-1 TRBV7-9 NA CASSISGGLDNEQFF TGTGCCAGCAGCATTAGCGGGGGGCTGGACAATGAGCAGTTCTTC
NA TRBJ2-7 TRBV7-9 NA CASSLVASYEQYF TGTGCCAGCAGCTTAGTGGCCTCCTACGAGCAGTACTTC
NA TRBJ2-5 TRBV2 NA CASSEMIGEETQYF TGTGCCAGCAGTGAAATGATAGGAGAGGAGACCCAGTACTTC
NA TRBJ2-7 TRBV29-1 NA CSVVGQWNYGQYF TGCAGCGTTGTAGGTCAGTGGAACTACGGGCAGTACTTC
NA TRBJ2-1 TRBV24-1 NA CATSDRGASYNEQFF TGTGCCACCAGTGATCGGGGGGCCTCCTACAATGAGCAGTTCTTC
TRBD1 TRBJ1-2 TRBV24-1 NA CATSVSTGSEDGYTF TGTGCCACCAGTGTTTCGACAGGGTCGGAGGATGGCTACACCTTC
TRBD1 TRBJ1-2 TRBV24-1 NA CATSDGTGLYGYTF TGTGCCACCAGTGACGGGACAGGTCTCTATGGCTACACCTTC
NA TRBJ2-7 TRBV19 NA CASSRVPGASSYEQYF TGTGCCAGTAGTAGAGTGCCAGGGGCAAGCTCCTACGAGCAGTACTTC
NA TRBJ1-6 TRBV19 NA CASSIRDDSPLHF TGTGCCAGTAGTATCCGGGACGATTCACCCCTCCACTTT
TRBD2 TRBJ2-1 TRBV15 NA CATRSGSPYNEQFF TGTGCCACCCGGAGCGGGAGTCCTTACAATGAGCAGTTCTTC
NA TRBJ2-1 TRBV20-1 NA CSAREPGSSYNEQFF TGCAGTGCTAGAGAGCCGGGTAGCTCCTACAATGAGCAGTTCTTC
NA TRBJ2-7 TRBV12-3/TRBV12-4 NA CASSFSTSTYEQYF TGTGCCAGCAGTTTCAGTACTTCTACCTACGAGCAGTACTTC
NA TRBJ2-3 TRBV4-1 many CASNGGYTDTQYF TGCGCCAGCAACGGCGGATACACAGATACGCAGTATTTT
NA TRBJ2-1 TRBV2 few CASSARGYNEQFF TGTGCCAGCAGTGCAAGGGGATATAATGAGCAGTTCTTC
TRBD1 TRBJ2-7 TRBV7-9 NA CASSGTGLDEQYF TGTGCCAGCAGCGGGACAGGCTTAGACGAGCAGTACTTC
NA TRBJ1-3 TRBV15 NA CATSRDLPGSVESGNTIYF TGTGCCACCAGCAGAGATCTCCCGGGGTCCGTGGAGTCTGGAAACACCATATATTTT
NA TRBJ2-7 TRBV25-1 NA CASSYGRFYEQYF TGTGCCAGCAGTTACGGCAGATTCTACGAGCAGTACTTC
NA TRBJ2-7 TRBV2 NA CASSEARGEQYF TGTGCCAGCAGTGAAGCGCGAGGGGAGCAGTACTTC
TRBD2 TRBJ2-7 TRBV20-1 NA CSAQGTSGHYEQYF TGCAGTGCCCAAGGGACTAGCGGACACTACGAGCAGTACTTC
NA TRBJ1-6 TRBV5-8 many CASSLGLGGSPLHF TGTGCCAGCAGCTTGGGGCTTGGGGGTTCACCCCTCCACTTT
TRBD1 TRBJ1-5 TRBV24-1 NA CATSDAGTDHNQPQHF TGTGCCACCAGTGATGCGGGGACAGACCACAATCAGCCCCAGCATTTT
TRBD1 TRBJ1-2 TRBV15 few CATSKGQGDGYTF TGTGCCACCAGCAAAGGACAGGGCGATGGCTACACCTTC
TRBD1 TRBJ2-7 TRBV24-1 once CATSDLGDSGNYEQYF TGTGCCACCAGTGATTTAGGGGACAGTGGCAACTACGAGCAGTACTTC
NA TRBJ2-7 TRBV15 NA CATSSVGDEQYF TGTGCCACCAGCAGTGTTGGGGACGAGCAGTACTTC
TRBD2 TRBJ2-1 TRBV10-1 many CASILAGGPLTYNEQFF TGCGCCAGCATACTAGCGGGGGGGCCTCTTACCTACAATGAGCAGTTCTTC
TRBD1 TRBJ1-1 TRBV2 few CASGQGEGTEAFF TGTGCCAGCGGACAGGGAGAGGGGACTGAAGCTTTCTTT
NA TRBJ2-5 TRBV5-1 NA CASSVTGVQETQYF TGCGCCAGCAGCGTGACGGGAGTCCAAGAGACCCAGTACTTC
NA TRBJ2-7 TRBV19 NA CASSIQGDHYEQYF TGTGCCAGTAGTATTCAGGGCGATCACTACGAGCAGTACTTC
TRBD1 TRBJ2-7 TRBV9 NA CASSGQGDYEQYF TGTGCCAGCAGCGGACAGGGGGACTACGAGCAGTACTTC
TRBD2 TRBJ2-7 TRBV25-1 NA CASSLVRGDGDEQYF TGTGCCAGCAGCTTGGTTCGGGGGGACGGGGACGAGCAGTACTTC